The following is a TCR beta chain sequence with its context. Antigen unknown. V lost 6 bases to trimming and J lost 3 bases; unmatched junction nucleotides: 3. CDR3 size: 13 residues. Germline CDR1 reads MNHEY; CDR2 reads SVGAGI. The sample originates from a study of shared clonotypes between healthy human individuals. Points from the study as a whole: Among donors, clonotype sharing was expected to be affected by sequencing depth.

Original processing notes: Without quality scores, immunoSEQ junctional reads could not be filtered like full-length reads. Sequencing used immunoSEQ multiplex PCR; TCRdb keeps in-frame clones, though not all of them. V and J calls and clone size follow that table, whereas D and trimming were derived from the DNA. The sample has some 2,000,000 clones, approximately 96% seen once; the top ten hold 0.1% to 0.15%. The chain joins TRBV6-5 to TRBJ2-7, with 9 bases matching TRBD1. The receptor's source is a young man in good health. Specimen: naive CD4+ T cells sorted from blood. Subset noted: CD45RA+ positively selected. The CDR3 region has the DNA TGTGCCAGCAGCAAGACAGGGGGCTACGAGCAGTACTTC. Translation: CASSKTGGYEQYF.